This TCR beta chain was sequenced in a study of a mutant IDH1 vaccine in newly diagnosed glioma. Study overall: The vaccination schedule gave patients eight doses in weeks 1, 3, 5, 7, 11, 15, 19 and 23. Beginning 4-6 weeks after radiotherapy alone, or with temozolomide cycles, vaccination took place.

Clones were read by immunoSEQ multiplex PCR, and TCRdb kept only the in-frame ones, dropping some. Found here are 50,000 to 70,000 clones, over 70% of them singletons; the top ten hold more than 10%. This sample's time point: week 23, last vaccination. A single vaccine dose contained 300 ug of mutant IDH1 20-mer peptide, and topical imiquimod was used with it. To note about this clone: Its antigen is undetermined.

The CDR3 contains 14 residues. The germline V gene encodes CDR1 SEHNR and CDR2 FQNEAQ (reference sequence). Deletions cut 6 bases from V and 1 base from J, with 12 bases between. The sequence was obtained from a man between 18 and 29 years old with glioma. The chain recombines TRBV7-9 with TRBJ1-1; maybe TRBD1 (6 bases). The material sequenced was PBMCs, taken from a glioma patient whose treatment included an IDH1 peptide vaccine. DNA for the CDR3: TGTGCCAGCAGATACCGGACAGAGAACACTGAAGCTTTCTTT. It is translated as CASRYRTENTEAFF.